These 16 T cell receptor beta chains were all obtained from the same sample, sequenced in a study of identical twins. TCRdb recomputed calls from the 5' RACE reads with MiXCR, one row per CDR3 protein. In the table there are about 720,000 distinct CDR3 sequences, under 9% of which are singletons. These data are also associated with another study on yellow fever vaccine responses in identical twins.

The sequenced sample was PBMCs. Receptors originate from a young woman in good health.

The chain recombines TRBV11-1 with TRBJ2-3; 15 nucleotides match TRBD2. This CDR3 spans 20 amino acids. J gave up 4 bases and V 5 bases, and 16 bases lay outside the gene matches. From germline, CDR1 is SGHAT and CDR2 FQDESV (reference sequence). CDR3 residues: CASSTTGLAGGPLIPDTQYF. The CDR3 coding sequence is TGTGCCAGCAGCACAACCGGACTAGCGGGAGGGCCTTTGATTCCAGATACGCAGTATTTT.

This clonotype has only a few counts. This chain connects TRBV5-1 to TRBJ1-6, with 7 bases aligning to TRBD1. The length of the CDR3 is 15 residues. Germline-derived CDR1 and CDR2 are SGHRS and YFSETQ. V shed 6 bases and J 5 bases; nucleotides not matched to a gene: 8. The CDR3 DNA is TGCGCCAGCAAACCCCGCGGGACAGATAATTCACCCCTCCACTTT. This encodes CASKPRGTDNSPLHF.

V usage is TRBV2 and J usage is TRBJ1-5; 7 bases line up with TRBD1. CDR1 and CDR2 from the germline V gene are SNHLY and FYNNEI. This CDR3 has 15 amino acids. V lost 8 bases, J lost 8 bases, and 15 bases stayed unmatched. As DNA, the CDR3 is TGTGCCAGCGACCGGGACAGCAGGAAGGAGGAGCCCCAGCATTTT. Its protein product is CASDRDSRKEEPQHF. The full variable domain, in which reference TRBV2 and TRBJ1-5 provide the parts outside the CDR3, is EPEVTQTPSHQVTQMGQEVILRCVPISNHLYFYWYRQILGQKVEFLVSFYNNEISEKSEIFDDQFSVERPDGSNFTLKIRSTKLEDSAMYFCASDRDSRKEEPQHFGDGTRLSIL.

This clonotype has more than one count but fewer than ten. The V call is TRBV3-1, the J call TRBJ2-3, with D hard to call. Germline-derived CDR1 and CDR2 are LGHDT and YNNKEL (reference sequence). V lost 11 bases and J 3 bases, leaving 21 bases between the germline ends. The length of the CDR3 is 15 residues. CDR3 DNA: TGTGCCTCCTGGGCCGGTTTCGAAGTGACAGATACGCAGTATTTT. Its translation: CASWAGFEVTDTQYF.

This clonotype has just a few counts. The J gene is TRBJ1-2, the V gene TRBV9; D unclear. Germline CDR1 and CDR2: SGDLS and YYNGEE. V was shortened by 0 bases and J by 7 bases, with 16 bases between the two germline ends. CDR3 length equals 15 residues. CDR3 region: CASSVDAQAKAGYTF. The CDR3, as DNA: TGTGCCAGCAGCGTAGACGCGCAGGCCAAGGCTGGCTACACCTTC.

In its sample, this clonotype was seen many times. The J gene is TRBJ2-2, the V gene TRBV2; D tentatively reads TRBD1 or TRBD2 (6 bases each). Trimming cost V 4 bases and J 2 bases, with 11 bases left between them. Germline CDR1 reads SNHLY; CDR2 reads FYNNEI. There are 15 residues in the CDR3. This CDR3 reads CASSGRGRNTGELFF. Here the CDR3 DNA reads TGTGCCAGCAGTGGGAGGGGGAGAAACACCGGGGAGCTGTTTTTT.

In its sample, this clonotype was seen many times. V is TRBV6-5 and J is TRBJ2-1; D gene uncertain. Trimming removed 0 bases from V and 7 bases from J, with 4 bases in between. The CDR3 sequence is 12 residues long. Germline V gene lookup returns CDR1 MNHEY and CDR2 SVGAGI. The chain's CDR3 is CASSYSGNEQFF. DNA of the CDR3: TGTGCCAGCAGTTACTCAGGGAATGAGCAGTTCTTC.

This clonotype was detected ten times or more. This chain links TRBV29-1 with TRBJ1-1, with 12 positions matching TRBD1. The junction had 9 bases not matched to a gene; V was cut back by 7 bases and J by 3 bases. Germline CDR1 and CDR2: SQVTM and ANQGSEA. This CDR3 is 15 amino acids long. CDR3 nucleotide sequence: TGCAGCGGCTCCGGGACAGGGGGCGCCTACACTGAAGCTTTCTTT. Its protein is CSGSGTGGAYTEAFF.

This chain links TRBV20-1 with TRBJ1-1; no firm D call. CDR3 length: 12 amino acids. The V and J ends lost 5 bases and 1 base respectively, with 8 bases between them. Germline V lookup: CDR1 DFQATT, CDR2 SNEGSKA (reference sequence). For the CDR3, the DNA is TGCAGTGCTCTTCGCACGAACACTGAAGCTTTCTTT. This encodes CSALRTNTEAFF.

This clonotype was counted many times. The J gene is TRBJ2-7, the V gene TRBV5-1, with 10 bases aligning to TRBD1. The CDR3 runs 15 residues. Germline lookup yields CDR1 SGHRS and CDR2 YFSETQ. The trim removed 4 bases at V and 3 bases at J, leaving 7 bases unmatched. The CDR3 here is CASSLGGQGNYEQYF. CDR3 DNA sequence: TGCGCCAGCAGCCTGGGGGGACAGGGGAACTACGAGCAGTACTTC.

The CDR3 DNA reads as TGCGCCAGCAGCTTGGAGCAATACCCGGGGGAAAAACTGTTTTTT. The encoded protein is CASSLEQYPGEKLFF. The chain joins TRBV5-1 to TRBJ1-4; no definite D call. In germline, CDR1 is SGHRS, CDR2 YFSETQ. The CDR3 loop spans 15 amino acids. V lost 0 bases and J 8 bases, leaving 14 bases between the germline ends.

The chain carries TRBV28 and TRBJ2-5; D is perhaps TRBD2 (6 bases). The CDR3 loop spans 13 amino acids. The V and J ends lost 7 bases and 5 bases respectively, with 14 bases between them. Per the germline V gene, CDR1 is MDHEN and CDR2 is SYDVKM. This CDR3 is CASTRAGYETQYF. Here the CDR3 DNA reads TGTGCCAGCACCAGGGCGGGGTATGAGACCCAGTACTTC.

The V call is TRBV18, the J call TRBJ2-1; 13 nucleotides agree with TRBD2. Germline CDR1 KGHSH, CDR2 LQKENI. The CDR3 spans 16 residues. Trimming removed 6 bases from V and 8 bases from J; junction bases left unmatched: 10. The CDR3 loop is CASSRGGLAGADEQFF. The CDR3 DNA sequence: TGTGCCAGCTCCCGTGGTGGACTAGCGGGAGCGGATGAGCAGTTCTTC.

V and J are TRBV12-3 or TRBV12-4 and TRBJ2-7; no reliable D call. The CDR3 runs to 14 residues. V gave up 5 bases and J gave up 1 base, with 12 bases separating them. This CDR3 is CASSPRGISYEQYF. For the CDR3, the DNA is TGTGCCAGCAGTCCTCGCGGCATATCCTACGAGCAGTACTTC.

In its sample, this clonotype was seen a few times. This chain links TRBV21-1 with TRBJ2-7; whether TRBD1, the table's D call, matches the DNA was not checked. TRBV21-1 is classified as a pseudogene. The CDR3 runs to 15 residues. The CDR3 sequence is CASSKTPQGINEQYF. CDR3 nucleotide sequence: TGTGCCAGCAGCAAAACTCCCCAGGGGATCAACGAGCAGTACTTC.

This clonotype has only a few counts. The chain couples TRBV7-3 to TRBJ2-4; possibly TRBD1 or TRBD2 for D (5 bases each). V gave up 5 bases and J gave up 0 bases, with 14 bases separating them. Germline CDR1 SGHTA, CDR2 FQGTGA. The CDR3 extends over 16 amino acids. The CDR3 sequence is CASSEGRGLAKNIQYF. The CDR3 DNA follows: TGTGCCAGCAGCGAAGGACGGGGCCTAGCCAAAAACATTCAGTACTTC.